Presented here are 18 T cell receptor beta chains from one specimen sequenced in a study of T cells in Graves' hyperthyroidism and ophthalmopathy. RNA transcripts were the template for amplifying TCR beta CDR3 regions. The primer set for the first-round RT-PCR of the TCR CDR3 was HTBI. TCRdb processed the multiplex PCR reads anew with MiXCR; each CDR3 protein has one entry. The data hold about 380,000 distinct CDR3 sequences, with approximately 17% observed a single time. What was sequenced was blood. The receptors stem from a man aged 18 to 30 with Graves' ophthalmopathy.

This clonotype was picked up many times. The chain is built from TRBV5-1 and TRBJ1-6, with 8 bases matching TRBD1. Germline CDR1 reads SGHRS; CDR2 reads YFSETQ. The CDR3 is 16 amino acids. V shed 0 bases and J 9 bases; nucleotides not matched to a gene: 8. This CDR3 is CASSLGVEQGGSPLHF. For the CDR3, the DNA is TGCGCCAGCAGCTTGGGAGTGGAACAGGGGGGTTCACCCCTCCACTTT.

This clonotype was seen more than once but under ten times. This sequence joins TRBV6-1 and TRBJ2-3; 9 bases map to TRBD2. This CDR3 spans 12 amino acids. Losses at the gene ends were 11 bases for V and 8 bases for J; bases not matched to a gene: 8. CDR1 and CDR2 (germline): MNHNS, SASEGT. The CDR3 protein is CASSGGQGTQYF. Written as DNA, the CDR3 is TGTGCCTCCAGCGGGGGGCAGGGTACGCAGTATTTT.

This clonotype has ten or more counts. Here the CDR3 DNA reads TGCGCCAGCAGCCCCCCGACAGCCCGTAGGGAGGAGCAGTACTTC. Protein product: CASSPPTARREEQYF. This rearrangement joins TRBV5-1 to TRBJ2-7; D may correspond to TRBD1 or TRBD2 (5 bases each). The CDR3 runs 15 residues. Trimming took 4 bases from V and 7 from J, leaving 21 bases between them. Germline V gene lookup returns CDR1 SGHRS and CDR2 YFSETQ.

This clonotype has only one observation. The junction departs from germline at one end; a sequencing error may be responsible. In nucleotides, the CDR3 is TGTACCAGCAGCAAACCCTTGGGGGGGGTTGACACCGGGGAGCTGTTTTTT. This sequence encodes CTSSKPLGGVDTGELFF. The V gene is TRBV11-3, the J gene TRBJ2-2; 7 bases agree with TRBD2. The CDR3 runs 17 residues. Looked up from germline, CDR1 is SGHNT and CDR2 is YENEEA.

This clonotype was found many times. The chain employs TRBV12-3 or TRBV12-4 and TRBJ2-7, with unresolved D. The CDR3 runs to 13 residues. The ends were cut back, 5 bases at V and 0 bases at J, with 8 bases in the middle. This CDR3 reads CASSRTSSYEQYF. CDR3 coding DNA: TGTGCCAGCAGTCGGACGAGCTCCTACGAGCAGTACTTC.

This clonotype was recorded many times. This chain links TRBV7-8 with TRBJ1-1, with 11 positions matching TRBD1. Germline CDR1 and CDR2: SGHVS and FQNEAQ. Trimming at V came to 4 bases and at J to 7 bases, leaving 8 bases not matched to a gene. The CDR3 loop spans 15 amino acids. The CDR3 DNA follows: TGTGCCAGCAGCTACCCCGGACAGGGGGCCTTTGAAGCTTTCTTT. It is translated as CASSYPGQGAFEAFF.

This clonotype appeared many times. The CDR3 protein is CASSSQADSYNEQFF. The DNA for the CDR3 is TGTGCCAGCTCATCACAAGCGGATTCCTACAATGAGCAGTTCTTC. V usage is TRBV18 and J usage is TRBJ2-1, with D maybe TRBD2 (5 bases). Trimming shortened V by 5 bases and J by 1 base, and 12 bases separated the two germline ends. CDR3 length: 15 amino acids. Germline CDR1 KGHSH, CDR2 LQKENI.

The CDR3 DNA follows: TGTGCCAGCAGCTCGGATTCGAGGGCGAATCAGCCCCAGCATTTT. It specifies CASSSDSRANQPQHF. The V call is TRBV6-1, the J call TRBJ1-5; D is undetermined. The V and J ends lost 6 bases and 4 bases respectively, with 16 bases between them. Germline V gives CDR1 MNHNS, CDR2 SASEGT. The CDR3 has 15 residues.

The table lists this clonotype with many counts. V and J are TRBV2 and TRBJ1-2; D not resolved. Germline CDR1 is SNHLY and CDR2 is FYNNEI. The CDR3 length is 13 residues. V shed 2 bases and J shed 4 bases, with 8 bases lying between them. CDR3 sequence reads: CASSEPESYGYTF. The CDR3 DNA is TGTGCCAGCAGTGAACCAGAGAGCTATGGCTACACCTTC.

This clonotype appeared many times. V and J are TRBV7-3 and TRBJ2-1, with 7 bases that match TRBD1. The ends lost 0 bases at V and 7 bases at J; junction bases unmatched: 12. This CDR3 comprises 17 residues. Germline V lookup: CDR1 SGHTA, CDR2 FQGTGA. The CDR3 DNA is TGTGCCAGCAGCTTAACGCCAGGGGGTAAATTCAGGAATGAGCAGTTCTTC. Its translation: CASSLTPGGKFRNEQFF.

This clonotype was seen repeatedly, ten times or more. V usage is TRBV10-3 and J usage is TRBJ2-7; 8 nucleotides align to TRBD2. After removal of 3 bases from V and 4 bases from J, the junction contained 5 bases not matched to a gene. The germline CDR1 and CDR2 sequences are ENHRY and SYGVKD. This CDR3 comprises 14 residues. CDR3 bases: TGTGCCATCAGTGAAGGTAGCGGGGATTACGAGCAGTACTTC. Its translation is CAISEGSGDYEQYF.

This clonotype has a count of ten or more. This CDR3 is CSAGAAGNTEAFF. The CDR3 coding sequence is TGCAGTGCCGGGGCGGCGGGGAACACTGAAGCTTTCTTT. This chain joins TRBV20-1 and TRBJ1-1; possible D gene TRBD1, 5 bases. Trimming removed 6 bases from V and 1 base from J, with 12 bases in between. This CDR3 comprises 13 residues. Germline V CDR1 and CDR2: DFQATT, SNEGSKA (reference sequence).

In this sample, this clonotype turned up many times. The rearrangement links TRBV10-3 to TRBJ2-3; tentative D call: TRBD2 (5 bases). V was shortened by 3 bases and J by 1 base, with 14 bases between the two germline ends. CDR1 and CDR2 (germline): ENHRY, SYGVKD. The length of the CDR3 is 16 residues. DNA for the CDR3: TGTGCCATCAGTGAAGAGGAGGAAAGGGGCACAGATACGCAGTATTTT. The encoded protein is CAISEEEERGTDTQYF.

This clonotype was detected many times. The chain is built from TRBV7-8 and TRBJ1-1; a possible D gene is TRBD1 (6 bases). Germline V gives CDR1 SGHVS, CDR2 FQNEAQ. The CDR3 extends over 14 amino acids. V lost 5 bases and J 11 bases, leaving 21 bases between the germline ends. The DNA of the CDR3 is TGTGCCAGCAGCCTCGCGGGGGGGCTCGGGGATGCTTTCTTT. Protein sequence: CASSLAGGLGDAFF.

The chain couples TRBV19 to TRBJ1-4; tentatively, D is TRBD1 (5 bases). Germline CDR1 and CDR2: LNHDA and SQIVND (reference sequence). V was trimmed by 5 bases and J by 8 bases, leaving 12 bases between them. The CDR3 loop spans 13 amino acids. DNA of the CDR3: TGTGCCAGTAGTTCCGGGGACCGGGAAAAACTGTTTTTT. Its protein is CASSSGDREKLFF.

This clonotype was counted at least ten times. The chain has TRBV12-3 or TRBV12-4 and TRBJ1-3, with TRBD1 matching 7 bases. Trimming at V came to 6 bases and at J to 4 bases, leaving 9 bases not matched to a gene. The CDR3 runs 15 residues. The DNA of the CDR3 is TGTGCCAGCAGCTCTGACAGGGTACGCGGAAACACCATATATTTT. Residues: CASSSDRVRGNTIYF.

The sample holds a few counts of this clonotype. The J gene is TRBJ1-5, the V gene TRBV28; D might be TRBD1 (5 bases). V was shortened by 7 bases and J by 3 bases, with 16 bases between the two germline ends. This CDR3 is built from 15 residues. Germline CDR1 reads MDHEN; CDR2 reads SYDVKM. The CDR3 DNA reads TGTGCCAGCACCCCCCTTGGGGGATACAATCAGCCCCAGCATTTT. Amino acid sequence: CASTPLGGYNQPQHF.

This clonotype was seen a few times. V gene TRBV4-2 combines with J gene TRBJ2-7; the match to TRBD2 covers 10 bases. Trimming at V came to 0 bases and at J to 4 bases, leaving 12 bases not matched to a gene. The germline gives CDR1 LGHNA, CDR2 YNFKEQ. CDR3 size: 18 residues. CDR3 in DNA: TGTGCCAGCAGCCAAGATGGCCCCGCTAGCGGGGGAATTTACGAGCAGTACTTC. It translates to CASSQDGPASGGIYEQYF.